The next 15 T cell receptor beta chains were all read from a single sample in a study of graft-versus-host responses after intestinal transplantation. Grafts had their tissue processed, releasing intraepithelial and lamina propria lymphocytes. Sequencing used immunoSEQ multiplex PCR; TCRdb keeps in-frame clones, though not all of them. The sample holds fewer than 20,000 clones, roughly 80% seen once. The material sequenced was ileum tissue, taken approximately 61 weeks after intestinal transplant. These receptor sequences come from a human patient who received an intestinal transplant, so some T cells may come from the graft donor.

The chain recombines TRBV29-1 with TRBJ1-4; the D gene is possibly TRBD1 (5 bases). The V end was cut by 7 bases, the J end by 2 bases, with 14 bases between. Germline CDR1 reads SQVTM; CDR2 reads ANQGSEA. The length of the CDR3 is 14 residues. The CDR3 nucleotides are TGCAGCGCCTGGACACCCGCCACTAATGAAAAACTGTTTTTT. Translated: CSAWTPATNEKLFF.

The V and J genes are TRBV9 and TRBJ2-1; no clear D. Per germline, CDR1 SGDLS and CDR2 YYNGEE. The CDR3 has 15 amino acids. The germline V and J ends were trimmed by 1 base and 0 bases, with 8 bases remaining between them. The CDR3 DNA reads as TGTGCCAGCAGCGTACCCTCAGTCTCCTACAATGAGCAGTTCTTC. This translates into CASSVPSVSYNEQFF. The whole variable domain, filled in from reference TRBV9 and TRBJ2-1, reads DSGVTQTPKHLITATGQRVTLRCSPRSGDLSVYWYQQSLDQGLQFLIQYYNGEERAKGNILERFSAQQFPDLHSELNLSSLELGDSALYFCASSVPSVSYNEQFFGPGTRLTVL.

This CDR3 reads CASSQGTGPYEQYF. For the CDR3, the DNA is TGTGCCAGCAGCCAAGGGACAGGGCCCTACGAGCAGTACTTC. The J gene is TRBJ2-7, the V gene TRBV27, with 9 bases fitting TRBD1. Germline lookup yields CDR1 MNHEY and CDR2 SMNVEV (reference sequence). V dropped 6 bases and J dropped 2; count of bases not matched to a gene: 5. This CDR3 comprises 14 residues.

The chain has TRBV5-5 and TRBJ1-2, with D uncertain. From germline, CDR1 is SGHKS and CDR2 YYEKEE (reference sequence). Trimming removed 2 bases at V and 2 bases at J, with 13 bases between. The CDR3 is 15 residues long. The CDR3 region is CASSFSRRSNYGYTF. The CDR3 coding sequence is TGTGCCAGCAGCTTCTCTCGCAGGAGCAACTATGGCTACACCTTC.

The chain's CDR3 is CASGLGGWAGEQYF. DNA of the CDR3: TGTGCTAGTGGTTTGGGCGGCTGGGCAGGCGAGCAGTACTTC. The chain has TRBV12-5 and TRBJ2-7; D call uncertain. Germline CDR1 is LGHNT and CDR2 is FRNRAP. Trimming took 1 base from V and 6 from J, leaving 13 bases between them. This CDR3 contains 14 residues.

The chain combines TRBV6-5 with TRBJ2-3, with TRBD2 matching over 7 bases. The CDR3 is 13 amino acids. Germline trimming cut 10 bases from V and 0 bases from J; bases unmatched to any gene: 4. Germline V gives CDR1 MNHEY, CDR2 SVGAGI. CDR3 sequence: CATLAVSTDTQYF. The CDR3 coding sequence is TGTGCCACCCTAGCGGTAAGCACAGATACGCAGTATTTT.

The chain is built from TRBV5-8 and TRBJ1-4; TRBD1 is a possible D gene (5 bases). V was pared by 0 bases and J by 7 bases, with 13 bases between. In germline, CDR1 is SGHTS, CDR2 YDEGEE. The CDR3 consists of 15 residues. CDR3 nucleotide sequence: TGTGCCAGCAGCTTGGATAGGGGTGCGGCTGAAAAACTGTTTTTT. Amino acids: CASSLDRGAAEKLFF.

V and J are TRBV11-2 and TRBJ2-3; 10 bases line up with TRBD2. The CDR3 sequence is 14 residues long. Germline V gives CDR1 SGHAT, CDR2 FQNNGV. Unmatched junction bases numbered 5, after V lost 7 bases and J lost 4 bases. The CDR3 sequence is CASNYLAGADTQYF. Written as DNA, the CDR3 is TGTGCCAGCAACTACCTAGCGGGAGCAGATACGCAGTATTTT.

This clone has more than one count but fewer than ten. The CDR3 spells CASSLAPGQGSPLHF. The DNA for the CDR3 is TGTGCCAGCAGCTTAGCTCCGGGACAGGGGTCACCCCTCCACTTT. The chain couples TRBV7-3 to TRBJ1-6, with 10 positions matching TRBD1. The CDR3 totals 15 residues. Unmatched junction bases numbered 5, after V lost 2 bases and J lost 10 bases. Looked up from germline, CDR1 is SGHTA and CDR2 is FQGTGA. Looking up the rest from reference TRBV7-3 and TRBJ1-6 gives the full variable domain: GAGVSQTPSNKVTEKGKYVELRCDPISGHTALYWYRQSLGQGPEFLIYFQGTGAADDSGLPNDRFFAVRPEGSVSTLKIQRTERGDSAVYLCASSLAPGQGSPLHFGNGTRLTVT.

The chain is built from TRBV9 and TRBJ1-2; D is unresolved. The V and J ends lost 4 bases and 5 bases respectively, with 12 bases between them. Germline CDR1 is SGDLS and CDR2 is YYNGEE. The CDR3 is made up of 13 amino acids. The CDR3 loop reads CASSRRGKYGYTF. CDR3 sequence (DNA): TGTGCCAGCAGCCGTCGGGGAAAATATGGCTACACCTTC. The full variable domain, completed using reference TRBV9 and TRBJ1-2, is DSGVTQTPKHLITATGQRVTLRCSPRSGDLSVYWYQQSLDQGLQFLIQYYNGEERAKGNILERFSAQQFPDLHSELNLSSLELGDSALYFCASSRRGKYGYTFGSGTRLTVV.

V gene TRBV9 combines with J gene TRBJ1-5; TRBD1 might be the D (5 bases). CDR1 is SGDLS, CDR2 YYNGEE, per germline. V was cut by 3 bases and J by 0 bases, with 7 bases left in between. CDR3 size: 14 residues. The CDR3 sequence is CASSAQDSNQPQHF. CDR3 coding DNA: TGTGCCAGCAGCGCACAGGATAGCAATCAGCCCCAGCATTTT.

The chain couples TRBV7-2 to TRBJ2-5; D is undetermined. CDR3 length: 13 residues. V was trimmed by 2 bases and J by 4 bases, leaving 8 bases between them. Germline V lookup: CDR1 SGHTA, CDR2 FQGNSA. The CDR3 region has the DNA TGTGCCAGCAGCTTATTCGAATCAGAGACCCAGTACTTC. It specifies CASSLFESETQYF.

The sample holds a few counts of this clone. This rearrangement joins TRBV19 to TRBJ2-1, with TRBD2 matching over 9 bases. There are 14 residues in the CDR3. V trimming: 10 bases; J trimming: 2 bases; junction bases outside the gene matches: 6. The germline gives CDR1 LNHDA, CDR2 SQIVND (reference sequence). CDR3 nucleotides: TGTGCCACGGCGGCTAGCGGGACCTACAATGAGCAGTTCTTC. It is translated as CATAASGTYNEQFF.

This clone showed up just a few times. The CDR3 bases are TGTGCCAGCAGCCCGAGGCGTAGCGGGAGATCAAGCACCGGGGAGCTGTTTTTT. Translating it yields CASSPRRSGRSSTGELFF. The chain links TRBV7-2 to TRBJ2-2; 9 bases are a match to TRBD2. V lost 5 bases and J lost 4; bases outside the gene matches: 14. CDR1 SGHTA and CDR2 FQGNSA come from the germline V gene. CDR3 size: 18 residues. Full variable domain (remainder filled in from reference TRBV7-2 and TRBJ2-2): GAGVSQSPSNKVTEKGKDVELRCDPISGHTALYWYRQSLGQGLEFLIYFQGNSAPDKSGLPSDRFSAERTGGSVSTLTIQRTQQEDSAVYLCASSPRRSGRSSTGELFFGEGSRLTVL.

The chain combines TRBV19 with TRBJ1-5; D is uncertain. This CDR3 has 14 amino acids. Trimming took 1 base from V and 5 from J, leaving 9 bases between them. Germline assignment: CDR1 LNHDA and CDR2 SQIVND (reference sequence). The CDR3 loop reads CASSIGRPDQPQHF. DNA of the CDR3: TGTGCCAGTAGTATAGGACGGCCAGATCAGCCCCAGCATTTT.